The table lists the clone carrying this T cell receptor beta chain with a count of one. Its target is unknown. These data belong to a study of cytomegalovirus exposure and HLA in healthy donors. V lost 1 base, J lost 10 bases, and 13 bases lay in between. This CDR3 has 12 amino acids. The germline V gene has CDR1 GTSNPN and CDR2 SVGIG (reference sequence). Study-level points and caveats: Later examination showed HLA-associated TCR beta chains had greater clonal expansion than equally common others. Overall, roughly 170 TCR beta chains were annotated as cytomegalovirus-associated.

PCR primers comprised 60 Vbeta and 13 Jbeta primers. TCRdb's copy holds only in-frame clones and misses some; the assay was immunoSEQ multiplex PCR. The sample carries some 100,000 clones, about 80% recorded once. All the people who gave samples were healthy bone marrow donors. This chain joins TRBV30 and TRBJ1-2; the D gene is possibly TRBD1 (5 bases). This sequence was found in a middle-aged man in good health and CMV-seronegative. The sequenced sample was PBMCs. The CDR3 DNA reads TGTGCCTGGAGTGGCCAGGGTTGGGACTACACCTTC. Protein product: CAWSGQGWDYTF. Based on the CDR3 plus reference TRBV30 and TRBJ1-2, the full variable domain is SQTIHQWPATLVQPVGSPLSLECTVEGTSNPNLYWYRQAAGRGLQLLFYSVGIGQISSEVPQNLSASRPQDRQFILSSKKLLLSDSGFYLCAWSGQGWDYTFGSGTRLTVV.